Sequencing of this T cell receptor beta chain was carried out in a study of blood T cell repertoires in COVID-19. At the level of the study: Italy, Spain and the United States were the sources of the convalescent and acute COVID-19 samples. The analysed material was cDNA or gDNA that came from T cells, B-cell-depleted T cells, or PBMCs.

The repertoire was sequenced with immunoSEQ multiplex PCR; TCRdb's copy has only in-frame clones and lacks some. The sample lists more than 150,000 clones, roughly nine tenths occurring once. V was shortened by 2 bases and J by 3 bases, with 7 bases between the two germline ends. Per germline, CDR1 SGHNT and CDR2 YENEEA. The CDR3 is 13 residues long. The rearrangement links TRBV11-3 to TRBJ1-2; D perhaps matches TRBD1 (5 bases). The specimen was peripheral blood. The clonotype comes from a man aged 60 to 75 with acute or convalescent COVID-19. In DNA form, the CDR3 reads TGTGCCAGCAGCTTAAAGGGGTACTATGGCTACACCTTC. As protein: CASSLKGYYGYTF.